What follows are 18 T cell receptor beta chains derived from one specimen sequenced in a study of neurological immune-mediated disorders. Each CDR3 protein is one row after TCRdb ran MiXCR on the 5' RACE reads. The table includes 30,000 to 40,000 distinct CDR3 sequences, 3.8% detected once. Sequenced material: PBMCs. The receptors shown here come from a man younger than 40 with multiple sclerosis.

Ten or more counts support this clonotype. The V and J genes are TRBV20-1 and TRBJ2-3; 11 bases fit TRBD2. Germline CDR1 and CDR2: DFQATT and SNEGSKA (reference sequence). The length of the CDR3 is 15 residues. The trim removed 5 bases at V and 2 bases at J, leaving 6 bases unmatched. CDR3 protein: CSARPGLADTDTQYF. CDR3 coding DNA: TGCAGTGCTCGACCGGGACTAGCGGACACAGATACGCAGTATTTT.

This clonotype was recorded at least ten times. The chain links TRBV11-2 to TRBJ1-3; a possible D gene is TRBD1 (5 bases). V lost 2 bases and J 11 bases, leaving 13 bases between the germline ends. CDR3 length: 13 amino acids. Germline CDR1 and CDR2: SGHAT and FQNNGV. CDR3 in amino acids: CASSLQGSVAIYF. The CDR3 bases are TGTGCCAGCAGCTTACAGGGTTCTGTGGCCATATATTTT.

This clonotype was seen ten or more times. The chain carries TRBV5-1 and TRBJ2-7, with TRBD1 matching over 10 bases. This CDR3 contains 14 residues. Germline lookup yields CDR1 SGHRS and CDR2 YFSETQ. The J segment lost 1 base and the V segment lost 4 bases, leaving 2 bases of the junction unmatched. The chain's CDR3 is CASSVGQGSYEQYF. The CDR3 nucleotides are TGCGCCAGCAGCGTGGGACAGGGGTCCTACGAGCAGTACTTC.

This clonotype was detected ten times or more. The CDR3 region has the DNA TGCAGTGCTAGGGGACAGTATTACGAGCAGTACTTC. Its translation: CSARGQYYEQYF. The chain carries TRBV20-1 and TRBJ2-7; 7 bases are a match to TRBD1. With 3 bases clipped from V and 4 bases from J, the junction kept 3 bases outside the gene matches. This CDR3 has 12 amino acids. The germline gives CDR1 DFQATT, CDR2 SNEGSKA (reference sequence).

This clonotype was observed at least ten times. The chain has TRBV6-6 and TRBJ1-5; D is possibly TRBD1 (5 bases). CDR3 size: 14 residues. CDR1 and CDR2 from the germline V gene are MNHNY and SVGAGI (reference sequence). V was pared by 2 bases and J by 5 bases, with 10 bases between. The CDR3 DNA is TGTGCCAGCAGTTACAGGGGAGGAGATCAGCCCCAGCATTTT. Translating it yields CASSYRGGDQPQHF.

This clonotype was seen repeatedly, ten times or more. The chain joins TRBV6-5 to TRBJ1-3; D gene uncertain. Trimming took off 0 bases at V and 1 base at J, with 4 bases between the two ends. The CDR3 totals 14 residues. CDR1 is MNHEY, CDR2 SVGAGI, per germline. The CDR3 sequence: CASSYSESGNTIYF. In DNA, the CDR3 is TGTGCCAGCAGTTACTCGGAATCTGGAAACACCATATATTTT.

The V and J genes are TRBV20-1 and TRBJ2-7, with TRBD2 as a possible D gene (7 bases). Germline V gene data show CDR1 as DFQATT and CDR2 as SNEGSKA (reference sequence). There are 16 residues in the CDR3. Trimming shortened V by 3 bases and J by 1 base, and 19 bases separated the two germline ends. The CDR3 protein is CSASIRGGGRSYEQYF. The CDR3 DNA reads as TGCAGTGCTAGCATCCGAGGCGGGGGCCGATCCTACGAGCAGTACTTC.

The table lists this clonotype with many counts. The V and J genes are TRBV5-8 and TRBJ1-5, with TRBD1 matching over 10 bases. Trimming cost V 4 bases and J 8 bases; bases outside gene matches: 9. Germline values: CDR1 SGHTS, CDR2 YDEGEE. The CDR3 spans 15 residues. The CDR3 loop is CASSPLGQGFEPQHF. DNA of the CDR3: TGTGCCAGCAGCCCTTTGGGACAGGGGTTTGAGCCCCAGCATTTT.

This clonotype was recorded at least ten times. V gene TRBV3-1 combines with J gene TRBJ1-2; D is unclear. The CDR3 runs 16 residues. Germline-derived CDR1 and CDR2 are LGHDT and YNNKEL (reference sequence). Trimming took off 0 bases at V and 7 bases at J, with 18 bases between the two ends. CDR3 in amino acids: CASSQEGRVRLAGYTF. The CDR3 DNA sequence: TGTGCCAGCAGCCAAGAGGGTAGGGTACGGCTGGCTGGCTACACCTTC.

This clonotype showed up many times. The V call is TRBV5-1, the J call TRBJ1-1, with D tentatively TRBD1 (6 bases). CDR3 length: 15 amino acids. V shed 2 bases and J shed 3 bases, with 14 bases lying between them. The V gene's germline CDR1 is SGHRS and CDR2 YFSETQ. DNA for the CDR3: TGCGCCAGCAGCTTTTACAGGGTAGGGGACACTGAAGCTTTCTTT. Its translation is CASSFYRVGDTEAFF.

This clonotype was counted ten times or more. The CDR3 nucleotides read TGTGCCAGCAGTGAACCTGGGACTAGCGCTTCCTACGAGCAGTACTTC. Translating it yields CASSEPGTSASYEQYF. The genes are TRBV2 and TRBJ2-7; 10 nucleotides agree with TRBD2. The CDR3 length is 16 residues. The V gene end was trimmed by 2 bases and the J gene end by 1 base; junction bases not matched to a gene: 5. The germline V gene encodes CDR1 SNHLY and CDR2 FYNNEI.

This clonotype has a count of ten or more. CDR3 in DNA: TGTGCCAGCAGCGTTGGACAGTACATGAACACTGAAGCTTTCTTT. It yields the protein CASSVGQYMNTEAFF. The chain links TRBV9 to TRBJ1-1, with TRBD1 as a possible D gene (6 bases). Trimming removed 2 bases from V and 0 bases from J, with 11 bases in between. Germline V gene lookup returns CDR1 SGDLS and CDR2 YYNGEE. The CDR3 covers 15 residues.

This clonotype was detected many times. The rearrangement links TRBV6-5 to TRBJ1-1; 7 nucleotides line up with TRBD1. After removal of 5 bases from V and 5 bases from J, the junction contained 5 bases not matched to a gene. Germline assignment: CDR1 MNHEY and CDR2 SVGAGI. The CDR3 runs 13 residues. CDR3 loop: CASSPYRGTEAFF. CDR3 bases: TGTGCCAGCAGTCCCTACAGGGGAACTGAAGCTTTCTTT.

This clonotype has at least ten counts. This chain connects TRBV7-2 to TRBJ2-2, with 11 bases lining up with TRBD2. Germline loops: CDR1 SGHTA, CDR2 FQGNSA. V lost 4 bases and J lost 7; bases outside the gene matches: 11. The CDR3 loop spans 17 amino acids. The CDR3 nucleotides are TGTGCCAGCAGCTCCCATAGTCTAGCGGGGGGAATCGGGGAGCTGTTTTTT. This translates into CASSSHSLAGGIGELFF.

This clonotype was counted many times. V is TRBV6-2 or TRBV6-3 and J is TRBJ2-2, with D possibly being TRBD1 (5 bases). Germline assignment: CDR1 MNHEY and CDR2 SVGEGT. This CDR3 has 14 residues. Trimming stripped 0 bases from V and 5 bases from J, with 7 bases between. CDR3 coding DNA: TGTGCCAGCAGTTACTCTCCAGGGACCGGGGAGCTGTTTTTT. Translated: CASSYSPGTGELFF.

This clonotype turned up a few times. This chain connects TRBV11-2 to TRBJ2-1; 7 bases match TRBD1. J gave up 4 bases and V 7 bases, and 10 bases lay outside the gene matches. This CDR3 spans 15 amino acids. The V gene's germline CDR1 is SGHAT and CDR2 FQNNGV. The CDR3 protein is CASNPYRGQYNEQFF. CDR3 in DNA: TGTGCCAGCAACCCGTACAGGGGCCAGTACAATGAGCAGTTCTTC.

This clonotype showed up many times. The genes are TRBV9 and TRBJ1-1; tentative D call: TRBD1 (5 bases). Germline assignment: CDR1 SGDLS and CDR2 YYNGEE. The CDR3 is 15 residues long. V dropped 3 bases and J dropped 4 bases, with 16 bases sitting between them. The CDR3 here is CASSAEGTRTTEAFF. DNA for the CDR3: TGTGCCAGCAGCGCCGAGGGGACTAGGACCACTGAAGCTTTCTTT.

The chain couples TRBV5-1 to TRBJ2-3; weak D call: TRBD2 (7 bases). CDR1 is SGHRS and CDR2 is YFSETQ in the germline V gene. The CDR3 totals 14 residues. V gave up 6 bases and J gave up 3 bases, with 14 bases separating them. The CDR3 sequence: CASNEGGYTDTQYF. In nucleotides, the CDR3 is TGCGCCAGCAATGAGGGGGGGTATACAGATACGCAGTATTTT.